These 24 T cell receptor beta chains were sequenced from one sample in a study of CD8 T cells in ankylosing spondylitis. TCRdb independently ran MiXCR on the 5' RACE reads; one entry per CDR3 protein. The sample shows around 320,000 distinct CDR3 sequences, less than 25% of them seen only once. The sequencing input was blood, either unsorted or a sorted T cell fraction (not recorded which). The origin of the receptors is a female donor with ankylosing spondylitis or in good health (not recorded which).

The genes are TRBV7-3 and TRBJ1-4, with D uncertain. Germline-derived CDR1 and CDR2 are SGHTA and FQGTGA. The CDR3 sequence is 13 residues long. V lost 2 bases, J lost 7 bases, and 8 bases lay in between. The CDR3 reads CASSLLPGEKLFF. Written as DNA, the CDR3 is TGTGCCAGCAGCTTACTTCCTGGTGAAAAACTGTTTTTT.

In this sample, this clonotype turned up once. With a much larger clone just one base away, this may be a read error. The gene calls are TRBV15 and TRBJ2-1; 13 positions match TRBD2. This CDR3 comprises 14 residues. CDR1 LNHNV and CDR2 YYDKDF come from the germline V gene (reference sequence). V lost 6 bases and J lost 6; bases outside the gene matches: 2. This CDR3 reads CATSRTSGGNEQFF. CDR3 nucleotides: TGTGCCACCAGTCGGACTAGCGGGGGCAATGAGCAGTTCTTC.

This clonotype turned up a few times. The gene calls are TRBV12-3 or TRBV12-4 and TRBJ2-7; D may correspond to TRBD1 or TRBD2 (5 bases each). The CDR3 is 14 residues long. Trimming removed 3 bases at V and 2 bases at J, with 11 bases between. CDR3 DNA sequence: TGTGCCAGCAGTTTGCGAAGGGGAGCCTACGAGCAGTACTTC. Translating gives CASSLRRGAYEQYF.

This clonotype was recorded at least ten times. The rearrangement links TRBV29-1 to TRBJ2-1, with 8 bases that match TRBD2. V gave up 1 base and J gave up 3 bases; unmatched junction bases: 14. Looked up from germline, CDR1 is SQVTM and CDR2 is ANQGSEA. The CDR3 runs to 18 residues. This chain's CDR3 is CSVEVPPGGPSNYNEQFF. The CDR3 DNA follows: TGCAGCGTTGAAGTACCACCGGGAGGGCCTTCTAACTACAATGAGCAGTTCTTC.

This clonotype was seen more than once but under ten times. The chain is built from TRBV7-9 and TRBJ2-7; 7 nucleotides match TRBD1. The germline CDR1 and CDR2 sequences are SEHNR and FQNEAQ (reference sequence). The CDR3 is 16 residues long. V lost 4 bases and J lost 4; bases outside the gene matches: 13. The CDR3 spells CASSSVTRDREYEQYF. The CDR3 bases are TGTGCCAGCAGCTCCGTTACCCGGGACAGAGAGTACGAGCAGTACTTC.

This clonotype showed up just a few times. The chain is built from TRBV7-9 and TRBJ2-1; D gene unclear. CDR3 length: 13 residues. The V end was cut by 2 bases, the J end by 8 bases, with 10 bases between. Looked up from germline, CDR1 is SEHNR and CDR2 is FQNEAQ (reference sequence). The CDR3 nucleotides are TGTGCCAGCAGCTTACTGGTCGTGCATGAGCAGTTCTTC. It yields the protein CASSLLVVHEQFF.

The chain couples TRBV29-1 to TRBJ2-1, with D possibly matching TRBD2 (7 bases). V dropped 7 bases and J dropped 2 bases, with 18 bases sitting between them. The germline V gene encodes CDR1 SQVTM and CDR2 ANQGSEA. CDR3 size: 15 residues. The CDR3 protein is CSAQKGGGPYNEQFF. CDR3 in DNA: TGCAGCGCCCAGAAGGGAGGGGGACCCTACAATGAGCAGTTCTTC.

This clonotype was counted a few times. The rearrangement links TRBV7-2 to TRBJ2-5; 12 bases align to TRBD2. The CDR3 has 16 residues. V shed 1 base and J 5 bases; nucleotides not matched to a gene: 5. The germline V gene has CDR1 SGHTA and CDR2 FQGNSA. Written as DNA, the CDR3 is TGTGCCAGCAGCTTAGACCGGACTAGCGGGATGGAGACCCAGTACTTC. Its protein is CASSLDRTSGMETQYF.

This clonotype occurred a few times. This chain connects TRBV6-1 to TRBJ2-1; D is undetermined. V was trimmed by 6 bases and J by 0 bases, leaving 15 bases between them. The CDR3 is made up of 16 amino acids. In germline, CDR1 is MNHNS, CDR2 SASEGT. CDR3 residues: CASSRLTRSSYNEQFF. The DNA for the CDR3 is TGTGCCAGCAGCCGCCTGACACGTAGCTCCTACAATGAGCAGTTCTTC.

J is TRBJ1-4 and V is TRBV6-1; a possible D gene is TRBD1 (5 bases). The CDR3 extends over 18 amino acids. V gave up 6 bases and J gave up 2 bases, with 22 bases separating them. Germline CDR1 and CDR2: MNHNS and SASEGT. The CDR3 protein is CASRRTGLPRGTNEKLFF. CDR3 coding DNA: TGTGCCAGCAGACGTACGGGACTCCCACGGGGCACTAATGAAAAACTGTTTTTT.

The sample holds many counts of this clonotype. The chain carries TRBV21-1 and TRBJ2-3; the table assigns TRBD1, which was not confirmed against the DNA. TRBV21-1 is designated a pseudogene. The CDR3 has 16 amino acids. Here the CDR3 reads CASSKAAGAIEDTQYF. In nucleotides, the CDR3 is TGTGCCAGCAGCAAAGCAGCAGGGGCGATCGAAGATACGCAGTATTTT.

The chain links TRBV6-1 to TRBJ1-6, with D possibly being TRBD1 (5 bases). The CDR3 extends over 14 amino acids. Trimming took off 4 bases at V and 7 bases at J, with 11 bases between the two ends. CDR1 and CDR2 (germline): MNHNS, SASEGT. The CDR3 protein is CASSGGTANSPLHF. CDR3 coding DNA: TGTGCCAGCAGTGGGGGGACTGCAAATTCACCCCTCCACTTT.

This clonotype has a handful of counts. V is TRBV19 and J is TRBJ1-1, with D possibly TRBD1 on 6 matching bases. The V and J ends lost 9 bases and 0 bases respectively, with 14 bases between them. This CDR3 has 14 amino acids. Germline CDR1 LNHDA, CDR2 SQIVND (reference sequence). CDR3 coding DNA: TGTGCCAGCCAGATGGGGGCGATGAACACTGAAGCTTTCTTT. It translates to CASQMGAMNTEAFF.

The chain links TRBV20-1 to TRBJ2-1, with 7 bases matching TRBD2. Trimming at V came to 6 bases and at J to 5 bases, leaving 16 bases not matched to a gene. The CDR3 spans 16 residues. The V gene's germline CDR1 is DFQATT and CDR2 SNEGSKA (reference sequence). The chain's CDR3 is CSAQRRREPLNNEQFF. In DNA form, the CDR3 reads TGCAGTGCACAGAGGAGGCGGGAGCCGCTTAACAATGAGCAGTTCTTC.

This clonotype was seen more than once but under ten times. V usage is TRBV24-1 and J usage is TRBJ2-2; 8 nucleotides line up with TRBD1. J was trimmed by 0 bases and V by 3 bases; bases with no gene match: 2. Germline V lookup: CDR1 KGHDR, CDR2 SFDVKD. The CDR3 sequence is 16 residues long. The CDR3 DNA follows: TGTGCCACCAGTGATCGGACAGGGACGAACACCGGGGAGCTGTTTTTT. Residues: CATSDRTGTNTGELFF.

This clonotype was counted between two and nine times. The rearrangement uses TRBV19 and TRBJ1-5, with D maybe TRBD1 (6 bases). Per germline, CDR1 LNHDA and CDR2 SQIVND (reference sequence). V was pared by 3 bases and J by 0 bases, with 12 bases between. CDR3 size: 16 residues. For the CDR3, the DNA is TGTGCCAGTAGTATCCGGGACACCTATAGCAATCAGCCCCAGCATTTT. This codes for CASSIRDTYSNQPQHF.

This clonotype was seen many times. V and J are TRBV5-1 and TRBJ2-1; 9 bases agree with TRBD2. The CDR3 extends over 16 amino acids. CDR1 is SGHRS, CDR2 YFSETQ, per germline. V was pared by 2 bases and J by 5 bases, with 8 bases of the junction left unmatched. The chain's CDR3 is CASSLELAGKHNEQFF. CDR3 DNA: TGCGCCAGCAGCTTAGAACTAGCGGGCAAACACAATGAGCAGTTCTTC.

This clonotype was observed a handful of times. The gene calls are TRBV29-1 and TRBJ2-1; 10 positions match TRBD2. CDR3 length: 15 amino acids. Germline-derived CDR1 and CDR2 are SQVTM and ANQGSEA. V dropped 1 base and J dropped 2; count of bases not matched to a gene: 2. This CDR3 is CSVEGTSGAYNEQFF. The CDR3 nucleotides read TGCAGCGTTGAAGGGACTAGCGGAGCCTACAATGAGCAGTTCTTC.

The CDR3 region is CASSVDSGNYYGYTF. The CDR3 nucleotides read TGTGCCAGCAGCGTAGACTCAGGGAATTACTATGGCTACACCTTC. The V call is TRBV9, the J call TRBJ1-2; perhaps TRBD1 as D (5 bases). V dropped 0 bases and J dropped 3 bases, with 12 bases sitting between them. This CDR3 region has 15 residues. Germline CDR1 reads SGDLS; CDR2 reads YYNGEE.

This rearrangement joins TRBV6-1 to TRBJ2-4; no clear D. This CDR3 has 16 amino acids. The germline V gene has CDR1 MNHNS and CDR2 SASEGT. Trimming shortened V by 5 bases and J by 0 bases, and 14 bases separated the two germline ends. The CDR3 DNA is TGTGCCAGCAGTCTCTGGGAAGGGCTAGCCAAAAACATTCAGTACTTC. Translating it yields CASSLWEGLAKNIQYF.

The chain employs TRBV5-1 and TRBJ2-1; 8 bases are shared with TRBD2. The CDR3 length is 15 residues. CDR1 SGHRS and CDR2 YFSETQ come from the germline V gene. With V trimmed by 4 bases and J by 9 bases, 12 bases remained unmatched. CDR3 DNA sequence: TGCGCCAGCAGCATCGGGACTAGTGAGGGGGGTGAGCAGTTCTTC. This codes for CASSIGTSEGGEQFF.

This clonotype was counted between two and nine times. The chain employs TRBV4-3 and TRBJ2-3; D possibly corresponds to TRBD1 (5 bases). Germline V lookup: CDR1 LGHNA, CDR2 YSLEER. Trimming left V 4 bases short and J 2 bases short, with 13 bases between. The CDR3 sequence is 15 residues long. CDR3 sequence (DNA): TGCGCCAGCAGCCGGGGCGGATCTTACACAGATACGCAGTATTTT. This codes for CASSRGGSYTDTQYF.

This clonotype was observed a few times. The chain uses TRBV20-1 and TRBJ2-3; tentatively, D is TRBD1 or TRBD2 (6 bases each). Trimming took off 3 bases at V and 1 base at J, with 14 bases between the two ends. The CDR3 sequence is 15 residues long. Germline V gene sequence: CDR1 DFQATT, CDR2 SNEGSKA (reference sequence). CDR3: CSARGGQERTDTQYF. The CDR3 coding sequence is TGCAGTGCTAGGGGGGGACAAGAACGCACAGATACGCAGTATTTT.

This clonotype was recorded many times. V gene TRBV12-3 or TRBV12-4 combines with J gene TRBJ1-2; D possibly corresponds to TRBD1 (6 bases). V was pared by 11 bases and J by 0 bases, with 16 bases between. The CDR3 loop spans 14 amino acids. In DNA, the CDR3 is TGTGCCCTACTCGGGCAGGGGACTAACTATGGCTACACCTTC. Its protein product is CALLGQGTNYGYTF.